Below are 30 T cell receptor beta chains sequenced from a single sample in a study of long-term antiretroviral therapy in people with HIV. An immunoSEQ assay, version v3.0, was performed at survey level. Sequencing was performed with immunoSEQ multiplex PCR; in TCRdb, only in-frame clones are kept and a portion is missing. Of tens of thousands of clones in the sample, more than 85% were seen once. Sequencing used unsorted PBMCs, obtained 2 years after starting antiretroviral therapy. These receptors all come from a man aged 45-65 years with HIV.

The CDR3 DNA reads as TGCGCCAGCAGCCAAGATGGCCGCCTTAGGACCCAGTACTTC. Translation: CASSQDGRLRTQYF. V is TRBV4-1 and J is TRBJ2-5; the D is unclear. The length of the CDR3 is 14 residues. The germline gives CDR1 MGHRA, CDR2 YSYEKL. V lost 0 bases and J lost 7, with 12 bases in between.

The genes are TRBV6-4 and TRBJ2-3; 7 bases map to TRBD2. With 0 bases clipped from V and 3 bases from J, the junction kept 0 bases outside the gene matches. Germline lookup yields CDR1 MRHNA and CDR2 SNTAGT. This CDR3 region has 14 residues. The CDR3 is CASSDSGGTDTQYF. In nucleotides, the CDR3 is TGTGCCAGCAGTGACTCGGGAGGGACAGATACGCAGTATTTT.

The gene calls are TRBV6-6 and TRBJ1-2; perhaps TRBD1 as D (5 bases). Germline V gene sequence: CDR1 MNHNY, CDR2 SVGAGI (reference sequence). V was cut by 8 bases and J by 2 bases, with 15 bases left in between. The CDR3 contains 14 residues. The CDR3 DNA reads as TGTGCCAGCTTTGGGACCTCGAAGAACTATGGCTACACCTTC. Encoded protein: CASFGTSKNYGYTF.

The genes are TRBV6-4 and TRBJ2-1; D is possibly TRBD2 (5 bases). Deletions cut 4 bases from V and 4 bases from J, with 8 bases between. Germline CDR1 is MRHNA and CDR2 is SNTAGT. The CDR3 consists of 13 residues. This CDR3 reads CASSGTGYNEQFF. The CDR3 DNA follows: TGTGCCAGCAGTGGAACGGGGTACAATGAGCAGTTCTTC.

V gene TRBV30 combines with J gene TRBJ1-1; D is uncertain. CDR1 is GTSNPN and CDR2 is SVGIG in the germline V gene (reference sequence). The CDR3 loop spans 12 amino acids. Trimming pared 1 base from V and 4 bases from J, leaving 7 bases between. Written as DNA, the CDR3 is TGTGCCTGGAGTGGTGAATCCACTGAAGCTTTCTTT. It yields the protein CAWSGESTEAFF.

The chain links TRBV2 to TRBJ1-3; the match to TRBD1 covers 9 bases. Trimming took 6 bases from V and 4 from J; bases not matched to a gene: 7. The V gene's germline CDR1 is SNHLY and CDR2 FYNNEI. The CDR3 has 15 amino acids. The CDR3 protein is CASSQGTGKGNTIYF. The CDR3 nucleotides read TGTGCCAGCAGCCAGGGGACAGGGAAAGGAAACACCATATATTTT.

The gene calls are TRBV2 and TRBJ1-1; the D is unclear. CDR3 length: 13 amino acids. CDR1 and CDR2 from the germline V gene are SNHLY and FYNNEI. V lost 7 bases and J 1 base, leaving 10 bases between the germline ends. For the CDR3, the DNA is TGTGCCAGCAAGGGAGGGAGGAACACTGAAGCTTTCTTT. Protein sequence: CASKGGRNTEAFF.

The chain carries TRBV7-9 and TRBJ2-7; D might be TRBD1 (6 bases). Germline CDR1 reads SEHNR; CDR2 reads FQNEAQ (reference sequence). Trimming left V 4 bases short and J 3 bases short, with 16 bases between. The CDR3 has 15 amino acids. The CDR3 DNA reads as TGTGCCAGCAGCTCCACCCTGGGACAATTCTACGAGCAGTACTTC. Translated: CASSSTLGQFYEQYF. The full variable domain, with the rest looked up from reference TRBV7-9 and TRBJ2-7, is DTGVSQNPRHKITKRGQNVTFRCDPISEHNRLYWYRQTLGQGPEFLTYFQNEAQLEKSRLLSDRFSAERPKGSFSTLEIQRTEQGDSAMYLCASSSTLGQFYEQYFGPGTRLTVT.

This chain uses TRBV28 with TRBJ1-5, with D unclear. Germline CDR1 MDHEN, CDR2 SYDVKM. V lost 8 bases and J 4 bases, leaving 9 bases between the germline ends. The CDR3 length is 12 residues. CDR3 DNA: TGTGCCAGCTATGGAGGGAATCAGCCCCAGCATTTT. Its protein is CASYGGNQPQHF.

About this clone itself: The CDR3 ends on some other residue instead of the conserved phenylalanine or tryptophan, so this is likely a read error. Because the CDR3's place on the DNA is in doubt, the DNA is left out and the CDR3 is given as listed by TCRdb. J is TRBJ1-2 and V is TRBV20-1; the table's TRBD1 call for D was not verified on the DNA. Looked up from germline, CDR1 is DFQATT and CDR2 is SNEGSKA (reference sequence). The CDR3 comprises 8 residues, both ends counted. CDR3: CSARDAGI.

This clone has only one observation. The J gene is TRBJ2-2, the V gene TRBV18, with 11 bases fitting TRBD2. The CDR3 loop spans 19 amino acids. Per the germline V gene, CDR1 is KGHSH and CDR2 is LQKENI. V gave up 1 base and J gave up 3 bases; unmatched junction bases: 10. Here the CDR3 DNA reads TGTGCCAGCTCACCACAGGGACTAGCGGTCCTTTGGGACACCGGGGAGCTGTTTTTT. Protein: CASSPQGLAVLWDTGELFF.

V gene TRBV19 combines with J gene TRBJ2-7; 7 bases map to TRBD1. With 5 bases clipped from V and 3 bases from J, the junction kept 7 bases outside the gene matches. The V gene's germline CDR1 is LNHDA and CDR2 SQIVND (reference sequence). The CDR3 runs to 14 residues. The CDR3 DNA follows: TGTGCCAGTAGTCTCCGGGACAGCCACTACGAGCAGTACTTC. It is translated as CASSLRDSHYEQYF.

This rearrangement joins TRBV5-6 to TRBJ2-1, with TRBD1 matching over 8 bases. Germline lookup yields CDR1 SGHDT and CDR2 YYEEEE. This CDR3 region has 15 residues. Trimming at V came to 2 bases and at J to 7 bases, leaving 8 bases not matched to a gene. CDR3 region: CASSFIRRTGNEQFF. CDR3 sequence (DNA): TGTGCCAGCAGCTTTATTCGCCGGACAGGGAATGAGCAGTTCTTC.

V is TRBV7-9 and J is TRBJ1-4; TRBD1 agrees at 9 bases. The trim removed 8 bases at V and 7 bases at J, leaving 5 bases unmatched. This CDR3 contains 13 residues. CDR1 SEHNR and CDR2 FQNEAQ come from the germline V gene (reference sequence). The CDR3 sequence is CASPGQGTEKLFF. The CDR3 nucleotides read TGTGCCAGCCCGGGACAGGGCACTGAAAAACTGTTTTTT.

The chain has TRBV7-8 and TRBJ2-7; TRBD2 matches at 7 bases. J gave up 2 bases and V 5 bases, and 9 bases lay outside the gene matches. Germline V gene data show CDR1 as SGHVS and CDR2 as FQNEAQ. The length of the CDR3 is 15 residues. The CDR3 loop is CASSPPGSGAYEQYF. Here the CDR3 DNA reads TGTGCCAGCAGCCCTCCGGGGAGCGGGGCCTACGAGCAGTACTTC.

The chain is built from TRBV30 and TRBJ1-1; D gene uncertain. The CDR3 spans 13 residues. Trimming cost V 2 bases and J 0 bases, with 7 bases left between them. Per germline, CDR1 GTSNPN and CDR2 SVGIG (reference sequence). The CDR3, as DNA: TGTGCCTGGAGTCCGGCAGTGAACACTGAAGCTTTCTTT. The encoded protein is CAWSPAVNTEAFF.

The chain couples TRBV29-1 to TRBJ2-3; no clear D. Germline V gene lookup returns CDR1 SQVTM and CDR2 ANQGSEA. This CDR3 has 14 amino acids. The V end was cut by 8 bases, the J end by 2 bases, with 17 bases between. In nucleotides, the CDR3 is TGCAGCACCAGGACGAAGACTTACACAGATACGCAGTATTTT. Its protein product is CSTRTKTYTDTQYF.

A few counts support this clone. V and J are TRBV19 and TRBJ1-3; the match to TRBD1 covers 8 bases. This CDR3 comprises 15 residues. V lost 5 bases to trimming and J lost 6 bases; unmatched junction nucleotides: 9. CDR1 and CDR2 (germline): LNHDA, SQIVND (reference sequence). Written as DNA, the CDR3 is TGTGCCAGTAGTCCCGGACAGGGATATTTAAACACCATATATTTT. It translates to CASSPGQGYLNTIYF.

The V gene is TRBV7-9, the J gene TRBJ2-7, with 9 nucleotides matching TRBD1. Germline V gene data show CDR1 as SEHNR and CDR2 as FQNEAQ (reference sequence). After removal of 4 bases from V and 0 bases from J, the junction contained 16 bases not matched to a gene. CDR3 length: 19 amino acids. CDR3 sequence: CASSSPGPGTGFDSYEQYF. DNA for the CDR3: TGTGCCAGCAGCTCCCCCGGTCCCGGGACAGGGTTTGACTCCTACGAGCAGTACTTC.

V is TRBV5-6 and J is TRBJ2-5, with D perhaps being TRBD1 or TRBD2 (5 bases each). Germline V gene lookup returns CDR1 SGHDT and CDR2 YYEEEE. The CDR3 spans 14 residues. V lost 3 bases to trimming and J lost 5 bases, with 14 bases between them. CDR3 DNA sequence: TGTGCCAGCAGCTCGACCGGCCGGGACGAGACCCAGTACTTC. Protein sequence: CASSSTGRDETQYF.

The rearrangement links TRBV19 to TRBJ1-2; unclear D gene. V was clipped by 3 bases and J by 8 bases, with 13 bases between them. This CDR3 has 13 amino acids. Germline CDR1 is LNHDA and CDR2 is SQIVND (reference sequence). The CDR3 is CASSIDGRLGYTF. For the CDR3, the DNA is TGTGCCAGTAGTATTGACGGCCGGCTGGGCTACACCTTC. The full variable domain, its missing parts supplied by reference TRBV19 and TRBJ1-2, is DGGITQSPKYLFRKEGQNVTLSCEQNLNHDAMYWYRQDPGQGLRLIYYSQIVNDFQKGDIAEGYSVSREKKESFPLTVTSAQKNPTAFYLCASSIDGRLGYTFGSGTRLTVV.

This sequence joins TRBV4-1 and TRBJ1-1; possibly TRBD1 for D (5 bases). Germline V gives CDR1 MGHRA, CDR2 YSYEKL. Trimming pared 4 bases from V and 1 base from J, leaving 10 bases between. CDR3 length equals 14 residues. CDR3 region: CASSLPDKNTEAFF. DNA for the CDR3: TGCGCCAGCAGCCTGCCGGACAAGAACACTGAAGCTTTCTTT.

The rearrangement links TRBV10-3 to TRBJ2-1; 10 bases match TRBD2. The CDR3 extends over 14 amino acids. The J segment lost 6 bases and the V segment lost 5 bases, leaving 4 bases of the junction unmatched. The germline CDR1 and CDR2 sequences are ENHRY and SYGVKD. The CDR3 loop is CAISSGRASNEQFF. The CDR3 DNA is TGTGCCATCAGTAGCGGGAGGGCCTCCAATGAGCAGTTCTTC.

The rearrangement links TRBV28 to TRBJ2-1; TRBD2 matches 8 bases. This CDR3 region has 14 residues. With 9 bases clipped from V and 6 bases from J, the junction kept 10 bases outside the gene matches. Germline loops: CDR1 MDHEN, CDR2 SYDVKM. CDR3 DNA sequence: TGTGCCAGTCATTCGGGACTAGATCCCAATGAGCAGTTCTTC. Translated: CASHSGLDPNEQFF.

Comments on this clone: Its ends do not fully match the called genes, so a read error is possible. V usage is TRBV15 and J usage is TRBJ1-2; a possible D gene is TRBD1 (5 bases). This CDR3 comprises 15 residues. Germline V gene lookup returns CDR1 LNHNV and CDR2 YYDKDF (reference sequence). The CDR3 nucleotides are TGTGCCATCAGCAGAGGGGCCACGGCGGACTATGGCTACACCTTC. This gives the protein CAISRGATADYGYTF. Together with reference TRBV15 and TRBJ1-2, the CDR3 gives the full variable domain: DAMVIQNPRYQVTQFGKPVTLSCSQTLNHNVMYWYQQKSSQAPKLLFHYYDKDFNNEADTPDNFQSRRPNTSFCFLDIRSPGLGDTAMYLCAISRGATADYGYTFGSGTRLTVV.

The V call is TRBV20-1, the J call TRBJ2-7; D unresolved. CDR1 and CDR2 (germline): DFQATT, SNEGSKA (reference sequence). The CDR3 covers 11 residues. V was clipped by 5 bases and J by 2 bases, with 7 bases between them. CDR3 residues: CSAQITYEQYF. The DNA for the CDR3 is TGCAGTGCTCAGATAACCTACGAGCAGTACTTC.

The rearrangement joins TRBV4-1 to TRBJ2-5; 7 nucleotides agree with TRBD1. Judging by the DNA end, TRBJ2-7 fits better; the J call may be wrong. CDR1 MGHRA and CDR2 YSYEKL come from the germline V gene. This CDR3 has 16 amino acids. Here the CDR3 reads CASSPTDPDRTYEQYF. CDR3 coding DNA: TGCGCCAGCAGCCCCACCGATCCGGACAGGACCTACGAGCAGTACTTC.

The chain is built from TRBV5-1 and TRBJ2-2; 13 nucleotides match TRBD2. There are 22 residues in the CDR3. The germline CDR1 and CDR2 sequences are SGHRS and YFSETQ. V was clipped by 4 bases and J by 2 bases; unmatched bases: 20. DNA of the CDR3: TGCGCCAGCAGCCCCCGCGGGGGTCGCTCGGGACTAGCGGGACTCAACACCGGGGAGCTGTTTTTT. Protein sequence: CASSPRGGRSGLAGLNTGELFF.

The V and J genes are TRBV5-1 and TRBJ2-3; tentatively, D is TRBD2 (5 bases). Germline CDR1 and CDR2: SGHRS and YFSETQ. The CDR3 spans 15 residues. The germline V and J ends were trimmed by 4 bases and 4 bases, with 16 bases remaining between them. The CDR3, as DNA: TGCGCCAGCAGCAATATAGCGAAGGGTCCAGATACGCAGTATTTT. Its translation: CASSNIAKGPDTQYF.

V gene TRBV28 combines with J gene TRBJ2-4; D is possibly TRBD2 (5 bases). From germline, CDR1 is MDHEN and CDR2 SYDVKM. The CDR3 covers 16 residues. V lost 7 bases to trimming and J lost 0 bases, with 16 bases between them. As DNA, the CDR3 is TGTGCCAGCACCTCATCTGACGCGGGAGCCAAAAACATTCAGTACTTC. Protein: CASTSSDAGAKNIQYF.